These T cell receptor beta chains were read from a single sample in a study of CXCR3-negative and CXCR3-positive naive CD8 T cells. TCRdb reprocessed the 5' RACE reads and reports one entry per CDR3 protein, with no DNA. The ten most abundant clones cover 0.85% to 1.4% of a sample with around 95,000 distinct CDR3 sequences. The sequencing input was naive CXCR3+ CD8+ T cells from blood. All receptors derive from a human donor in good health. Some clones in this sample may be carry-over from other donors' samples. CDR3s include the opening cysteine and the closing phenylalanine or tryptophan.

>TRBJ2-1|TRBV6-2/TRBV6-3|16
CASSYSPQGEYNEQFF
>TRBJ2-1|TRBV29-1|16
CSVDPLVTGLSNEQFF
>TRBJ2-1|TRBV6-2/TRBV6-3|16
CASSYREAGIYNEQFF
>TRBJ2-3|TRBV29-1|14
CSVGWLRGPDTQYF
>TRBJ1-2|TRBV27|17
CASSLSPVPGLDYGYTF
>TRBJ2-2|TRBV7-3|13
CASTDGGVGELFF
>TRBJ1-2|TRBV20-1|15
CSARGLAGINYGYTF
>TRBJ2-7|TRBV20-1|16
CSAREAGGVFSYEQYF
>TRBJ1-6|TRBV9|17
CASSPRDRGNYNSPLHF
>TRBJ2-5|TRBV7-2|11
CASSQGETQYF
>TRBJ1-1|TRBV29-1|12
CSVLGQNTEAFF
>TRBJ2-7|TRBV5-1|18
CASSSAGQGSLGSYEQYF
>TRBJ2-2|TRBV6-5|17
CASSYSFSRANTGELFF
>TRBJ2-3|TRBV9|18
CASSVQRRGGRGTDTQYF
>TRBJ2-1|TRBV7-9|12
CASANTGGEQFF
>TRBJ2-1|TRBV6-2/TRBV6-3|14
CASSYLQLYNEQFF
>TRBJ2-1|TRBV28|14
CASRTLAGYNEQFF
>TRBJ2-1|TRBV2|13
CASRDTYNVEQFF
>TRBJ2-7|TRBV14|12
CASSQVHYEQYF
>TRBJ2-7|TRBV10-3|13
CAISESATREQYF
>TRBJ2-7|TRBV10-3|14
CAISFSGDSYEQYF
>TRBJ2-5|TRBV24-1|13
CATSVRGEETQYF
>TRBJ2-7|TRBV7-9|12
CASTLGSGLRLF
>TRBJ2-3|TRBV12-3/TRBV12-4|16
CASTDPKGASTDTQYF
>TRBJ2-1|TRBV30|13
CAWSVGSHNEQFF
>TRBJ1-5|TRBV7-9|15
CASSSDREGNQPQHF
>TRBJ2-3|TRBV29-1|16
CSVEDLGGAYSDTQYF
>TRBJ2-5|TRBV7-9|14
CASSPPTGQETQYF
>TRBJ2-7|TRBV28|15
CASSLTPGQGDEQYF
>TRBJ2-7|TRBV12-3/TRBV12-4|14
CASSSGARDYEQYF
>TRBJ2-1|TRBV29-1|12
CSVGDGYNEQFF
>TRBJ2-1|TRBV7-9|13
CASSSWGGDEQFF
>TRBJ2-7|TRBV5-1|22
CASICRRTGHDRSYKPPYEQYF
>TRBJ1-6|TRBV12-3/TRBV12-4|14
CASRSGTGDSPLHF
>TRBJ2-5|TRBV6-1|13
CASSGGIEETQYF
>TRBJ2-5|TRBV25-1|15
CASSTPGTTRETQYF
>TRBJ2-7|TRBV28|16
CASSGRGQGDTYEQYF
>TRBJ2-5|TRBV5-1|15
CASSLSQGSQETQYF
>TRBJ2-3|TRBV5-5|16
CASSLVAGAATDTQYF
>TRBJ2-1|TRBV12-3/TRBV12-4|11
CASSFRHEQFF